The 15 T cell receptor beta chains in this list originate from one sample, sequenced in a study of cytotoxic CD8 clonotypes in ibrutinib-treated CLL. TCRdb's table, derived via immunoSEQ multiplex PCR, lists solely in-frame clones and lacks some. The data contain around 250,000 clones, roughly 74% of them singletons. The material sequenced was PBMCs, taken after 24 months of ibrutinib treatment. The receptors were sampled from a human donor with chronic lymphocytic leukemia.

This clone was observed once. The chain is built from TRBV21-1 and TRBJ2-2; the table calls TRBD2, which could not be checked here. TRBV21-1 is given as a pseudogene. This CDR3 has 15 residues. The CDR3 is CASSHDGERGGELFF. The CDR3, as DNA: TGTGCCAGCAGCCATGATGGGGAACGGGGCGGGGAGCTGTTTTTT.

V and J are TRBV29-1 and TRBJ2-3; TRBD2 matches 7 bases. V gave up 5 bases and J gave up 2 bases; unmatched junction bases: 16. CDR1 is SQVTM, CDR2 ANQGSEA, per germline. The length of the CDR3 is 17 residues. The CDR3 DNA reads TGCAGCGTTCAGATAGTGCTTAGCGGGCTTACCACAGATACGCAGTATTTT. Amino acid sequence: CSVQIVLSGLTTDTQYF.

This clone was observed a handful of times. The rearrangement links TRBV7-2 to TRBJ2-7; tentatively, D is TRBD1 or TRBD2 (6 bases each). Trimming stripped 1 base from V and 4 bases from J, with 11 bases between. This CDR3 is built from 14 residues. Germline lookup yields CDR1 SGHTA and CDR2 FQGNSA. CDR3 protein: CASSLGGAIYEQYF. In DNA form, the CDR3 reads TGTGCCAGCAGCTTAGGGGGGGCTATTTACGAGCAGTACTTC.

The sample holds one count of this clone. The chain is built from TRBV5-1 and TRBJ2-3; D is undetermined. V gave up 3 bases and J gave up 2 bases, with 7 bases separating them. Germline V gene data show CDR1 as SGHRS and CDR2 as YFSETQ. CDR3 length: 13 amino acids. This chain's CDR3 is CASSWVLTDTQYF. The DNA for the CDR3 is TGCGCCAGCAGCTGGGTACTCACAGATACGCAGTATTTT.

This chain connects TRBV23-1 to TRBJ1-5; 11 nucleotides align to TRBD1. TRBV23-1 has ORF status, its function being uncertain. The CDR3 runs to 18 residues. V trimming: 2 bases; J trimming: 7 bases; junction bases outside the gene matches: 13. The CDR3 is CASSQAGTGGSLGQPQHF. The CDR3 nucleotides read TGCGCCAGCAGTCAAGCCGGGACAGGGGGTTCACTAGGGCAGCCCCAGCATTTT.

The chain joins TRBV4-3 to TRBJ1-2; 7 nucleotides align to TRBD1. This CDR3 is 15 amino acids long. Germline CDR1 reads LGHNA; CDR2 reads YSLEER. With 4 bases clipped from V and 4 bases from J, the junction kept 9 bases outside the gene matches. The CDR3 DNA reads as TGCGCCAGCAGCCCTGCCCACGGACAGGTCTATGGCTACACCTTC. Its translation: CASSPAHGQVYGYTF.

With respect to this clone: At one of its ends the junction is not consistent with the germline gene, which may arise from a read error. The rearrangement joins TRBV6-1 to TRBJ1-1; D is possibly TRBD1 (5 bases). Germline V gene data show CDR1 as MNHNS and CDR2 as SASEGT. The CDR3 spans 11 residues. CDR3: CASSESTVSLF. The DNA of the CDR3 is TGTGCCAGCAGTGAATCGACAGTTTCCCTCTTT.

This clone was seen more than once but under ten times. The rearrangement links TRBV27 to TRBJ1-2, with D possibly TRBD1 on 6 matching bases. Germline V gives CDR1 MNHEY, CDR2 SMNVEV (reference sequence). V gave up 7 bases and J gave up 4 bases, with 10 bases separating them. CDR3 size: 12 residues. This CDR3 is CASIQGFYGYTF. Here the CDR3 DNA reads TGTGCCAGCATACAGGGTTTCTATGGCTACACCTTC.

The CDR3 region is CASLAPTGSYEQYF. Written as DNA, the CDR3 is TGTGCCAGCCTCGCCCCGACGGGTTCCTACGAGCAGTACTTC. This chain joins TRBV25-1 and TRBJ2-7; no clear D. V lost 8 bases to trimming and J lost 1 base, with 15 bases between them. The CDR3 has 14 residues. CDR1 is MGHDK and CDR2 is SYGVNS in the germline V gene.

This clone was counted a single time. V is TRBV30 and J is TRBJ2-7; possibly TRBD1 for D (6 bases). Deletions cut 3 bases from V and 5 bases from J, with 8 bases between. This CDR3 contains 11 residues. Germline V lookup: CDR1 GTSNPN, CDR2 SVGIG (reference sequence). In nucleotides, the CDR3 is TGTGCCTGGAGCTGGGGGCACGAGCAGTACTTC. Protein product: CAWSWGHEQYF.

The rearrangement uses TRBV4-3 and TRBJ2-5, with a possible D match to TRBD2 (5 bases). With 6 bases removed from V and 1 base from J, the gap between germline ends came to 15 bases. This CDR3 contains 15 residues. Germline V gene data show CDR1 as LGHNA and CDR2 as YSLEER. The CDR3 spells CASSSEGSVQETQYF. The CDR3 DNA reads TGCGCCAGCAGTTCCGAAGGGAGTGTCCAAGAGACCCAGTACTTC.

The genes are TRBV4-3 and TRBJ2-7, with D possibly being TRBD1 (6 bases). The CDR3 runs 14 residues. Trimming shortened V by 1 base and J by 6 bases, and 13 bases separated the two germline ends. CDR1 is LGHNA, CDR2 YSLEER, per germline. CDR3 amino acids: CASSQGGLASEQYF. CDR3 nucleotide sequence: TGCGCCAGCAGCCAAGGGGGGCTAGCCTCCGAGCAGTACTTC.

This clone was detected a few times. The rearrangement joins TRBV7-2 to TRBJ1-2; D is uncertain. CDR1 is SGHTA, CDR2 FQGNSA, per germline. CDR3 length: 14 residues. The V end was cut by 4 bases, the J end by 4 bases, with 13 bases between. Here the CDR3 DNA reads TGTGCCAGCAGCTCCCCTCCTGAGGTCTATGGCTACACCTTC. This translates into CASSSPPEVYGYTF. The entire variable domain, with the rest obtained from reference TRBV7-2 and TRBJ1-2, is as follows: GAGVSQSPSNKVTEKGKDVELRCDPISGHTALYWYRQSLGQGLEFLIYFQGNSAPDKSGLPSDRFSAERTGGSVSTLTIQRTQQEDSAVYLCASSSPPEVYGYTFGSGTRLTVV.

This sequence joins TRBV27 and TRBJ2-1, with 7 bases lining up with TRBD2. The germline gives CDR1 MNHEY, CDR2 SMNVEV (reference sequence). V lost 10 bases and J lost 4; bases outside the gene matches: 13. CDR3 size: 15 residues. CDR3 sequence reads: CATHPTGLLYNEQFF. CDR3 nucleotide sequence: TGTGCCACGCACCCCACGGGACTATTATACAATGAGCAGTTCTTC.

This clone came up a few times. The chain combines TRBV5-6 with TRBJ1-3; no clear D gene. This CDR3 has 18 amino acids. V shed 0 bases and J shed 0 bases, with 16 bases lying between them. Germline V gene sequence: CDR1 SGHDT, CDR2 YYEEEE. The CDR3 reads CASSLGSRQTSSGNTIYF. The CDR3 DNA reads TGTGCCAGCAGCTTGGGTAGTAGGCAGACGAGCTCTGGAAACACCATATATTTT.